This TCR beta chain was sequenced for a study of CD8 T cells in ankylosing spondylitis (dated 2017 in TCRdb). Context from the whole study: To find TCR variants linked to disease, the study profiled T cell receptor beta repertoires in ankylosing spondylitis patients and healthy donors. The full study cohort was made up of approximately 24 ankylosing spondylitis patients and over 90 healthy donors. Peripheral blood was sampled, and synovial fluid was also collected from ankylosing spondylitis patients. The paper's findings and limits, for the study overall: The disease-linked clones were reported to be significantly enriched in matched synovial fluid samples from ankylosing spondylitis patients. Some of the motif variants had been reported before in the synovial fluid and blood of reactive arthritis patients, a finding that suggests common disease-initiation mechanisms. In peripheral blood, the disease-linked clones were found at relatively low frequencies and had a CD8+ phenotype. Blood from ankylosing spondylitis patients appeared to be characterized by a TCR beta motif composed of eight highly homologous amino acid variants.

The sample holds a few counts of this clonotype. Its antigen remains unidentified. Base-call qualities are not available, and no considerably larger clone is one nucleotide away. Sequencing took place on an Illumina HiSeq 2500. TCR beta libraries were prepared by quantitative 5'-RACE with molecular barcodes. The authors' analysis ran thus. To identify disease-linked TCR variants, a new computational method was used, one built on a probabilistic model of VDJ rearrangement. TCRdb's own reprocessing of the public reads used fastp at Q25 and MiXCR and kept productive beta chains. When rows share a CDR3 protein, they turn into one entry using the most common DNA and genes. Clone size and V and J calls follow TCRdb, not the original study. The sample table holds around 890,000 distinct CDR3 sequences, of which approximately 12% were seen once. The top ten hold roughly 0.51% of the sample. CDR3 length: 13 amino acids, cysteine to phenylalanine. Only CDR3 DNA remains: 39 bases, in frame from the first base. CDR1 and CDR2 (KGHSH, LQKENI) derive from the germline V gene. The germline ends are 6 bases apart after V is trimmed by 2 bases and J by 7 bases.

This clonotype was obtained from a male donor with ankylosing spondylitis. The chain joins TRBV18 to TRBJ1-6, with the D gene not confidently named. Specimen: blood, either unsorted or a sorted T cell fraction (not recorded which). The CDR3 in this case is CASSPNLNSPLHF. The DNA sequence is given as TGTGCCAGCTCACCAAACTTGAATTCACCCCTCCACTTT. The CDR3, completed at both ends by the reference TRBV18 and TRBJ1-6 genes, gives the full variable domain NAGVMQNPRHLVRRRGQEARLRCSPMKGHSHVYWYRQLPEEGLKFMVYLQKENIIDESGMPKERFSAEFPKEGPSILRIQQVVRGDSAAYFCASSPNLNSPLHFGNGTRLTVT.